One T cell receptor (beta chain) is described in this entry. The CDR3 is 14 residues long. The V end lost 2 bases, the J end lost 1 base, and 8 bases lay between the germline ends. The germline gives CDR1 MDHEN, CDR2 SYDVKM. The data were obtained in a study of cytomegalovirus exposure and HLA in healthy donors. The primer mix had 60 Vbeta and 13 Jbeta primers. TCRdb's table, derived via immunoSEQ multiplex PCR, lists solely in-frame clones and lacks some. The sample holds 150,000 or so clones, around 72% seen once. The sequence was collected from a young man in good health and CMV-seropositive. This sequence joins TRBV28 and TRBJ1-1; D is unresolved. Sequencing was done on a sample of PBMCs. As DNA, the CDR3 is TGTGCCAGCAGTTTAGGGCATTCGAACACTGAAGCTTTCTTT. Residues: CASSLGHSNTEAFF.